Listed below are T cell receptor beta chains from one sample, sequenced in a study of shared clonotypes between healthy human individuals. The assay was immunoSEQ multiplex PCR, and TCRdb's table has in-frame clones only and misses some. The table records roughly 2.2 million clones, just over 90% of them present only once. Sequenced sample: naive CD4+ T cells from PBMCs. The source is a man between 18 and 35 years old in good health. Some clones in this sample may be carry-over from other donors' samples. Each CDR3 is given with its conserved first and last residue. A D gene is named only where the DNA matches it firmly. The size of a clone is reported for some rows only, either as once, few or many, or as a class for expanded clones.

v_gene,d_gene,abundance,j_gene,CDR3aa,CDR3nt
TRBV7-2,.,once,TRBJ2-1,CASSLRNEQFF,TGTGCCAGCAGCTTAAGGAATGAGCAGTTCTTC
TRBV18,TRBD1,.,TRBJ2-7,CASSSGQGAYEQYF,TGTGCCAGCTCATCCGGACAGGGCGCCTACGAGCAGTACTTC
TRBV5-1,TRBD1,.,TRBJ1-1,CASSGQGEITEAFF,TGCGCCAGCAGCGGACAGGGTGAGATCACTGAAGCTTTCTTT
TRBV4-3,.,.,TRBJ1-2,CASSPGSPYYGYTF,TGCGCCAGCAGCCCAGGGTCACCGTACTATGGCTACACCTTC
TRBV10-1,.,.,TRBJ1-2,CASSESRSLDGYTF,TGCGCCAGCAGTGAGTCGCGGTCTCTGGATGGCTACACCTTC
TRBV7-8,.,.,TRBJ1-1,CASSWRRGSEAFF,TGTGCCAGCAGCTGGCGACGGGGGTCTGAAGCTTTCTTT
TRBV4-2,TRBD1,once,TRBJ2-3,CASSQLGARGHADTQYF,TGTGCCAGCAGCCAACTTGGGGCCAGGGGGCACGCAGATACGCAGTATTTT
TRBV28,TRBD2,.,TRBJ2-1,CASSLAGTRTVEQFF,TGTGCCAGCAGTTTGGCCGGGACTAGGACGGTCGAGCAGTTCTTC
TRBV6-6,.,.,TRBJ1-5,CASSSERIPRDQPQHF,TGTGCCAGCAGTTCTGAGAGGATCCCCCGGGATCAGCCCCAGCATTTT
TRBV6-1,TRBD1,.,TRBJ1-3,CASSDKGGPSGNTIYF,TGTGCCAGCAGTGATAAAGGGGGCCCCTCTGGAAACACCATATATTTT
TRBV10-3,TRBD1,.,TRBJ1-2,CAISETDRGPDGYTF,TGTGCCATCAGTGAGACCGACAGGGGGCCCGACGGCTACACCTTC
TRBV5-1,TRBD2,.,TRBJ2-2,CASSLYPSGLMNTGELFF,TGCGCCAGCAGCTTGTATCCTAGCGGCTTGATGAACACCGGGGAGCTGTTTTTT
TRBV5-8,.,once,TRBJ1-5,CASSFRNQPQHF,TGTGCCAGCAGCTTCCGCAATCAGCCCCAGCATTTT
TRBV28,.,once,TRBJ2-7,CASSLVSADEQYF,TGTGCCAGCAGTTTAGTCTCCGCGGACGAGCAGTACTTC
TRBV4-2,TRBD1,.,TRBJ2-3,CASSRTGGGADTQYF,TGTGCCAGCAGCCGTACAGGGGGCGGCGCGGATACGCAGTATTTT
TRBV7-3,.,once,TRBJ2-7,CASSKGLPPYEQYF,TGTGCCAGCAGTAAAGGACTACCCCCATACGAGCAGTACTTC
TRBV6-6,.,.,TRBJ2-7,CASSYSRDSYEQYF,TGTGCCAGCAGTTACTCGCGGGACTCCTACGAGCAGTACTTC
TRBV10-3,.,.,TRBJ2-7,CAISGVAQIGEQYF,TGTGCCATCAGTGGTGTCGCCCAGATCGGAGAGCAGTACTTC
TRBV5-1,TRBD2,once,TRBJ2-2,CASSSLPSGANTGELFF,TGCGCCAGCAGCTCCCTCCCTAGCGGCGCGAACACCGGGGAGCTGTTTTTT
TRBV9,.,.,TRBJ1-3,CASSVGRSQNTIYF,TGTGCCAGCAGCGTAGGCCGCTCTCAAAACACCATATATTTT
TRBV28,.,.,TRBJ2-6,CATLGGGTGANVLTF,TGTGCCACCCTGGGAGGGGGAACTGGGGCCAACGTCCTGACTTTC
TRBV2,.,.,TRBJ2-1,CASSRVNEQFF,TGTGCCAGCAGTAGGGTTAATGAGCAGTTCTTC
TRBV10-3,.,.,TRBJ2-2,CAISGTGELFF,TGTGCCATCAGTGGGACCGGGGAGCTGTTTTTT
TRBV2,TRBD2,.,TRBJ2-3,CASTYRGTSGINTDTQYF,TGTGCCAGCACCTACCGGGGGACTAGCGGGATCAACACAGATACGCAGTATTTT
TRBV5-1,.,.,TRBJ2-1,CASRNREGAYNEQFF,TGCGCCAGCAGAAACAGGGAAGGCGCCTACAATGAGCAGTTCTTC
TRBV5-6,.,.,TRBJ1-6,CASSLVAGGNSPLHF,TGTGCCAGCAGCTTAGTCGCAGGTGGGAATTCACCCCTCCACTTT
TRBV29-1,.,.,TRBJ2-1,CSAPFGEQFF,TGCAGCGCTCCTTTTGGTGAGCAGTTCTTC
TRBV4-2,.,.,TRBJ2-2,CASSRLGDTGELFF,TGTGCCAGCAGCCGACTAGGAGACACCGGGGAGCTGTTTTTT
TRBV7-3,TRBD1,.,TRBJ1-1,CASSSFTLRGTGFEAFF,TGTGCCAGCAGCTCATTTACCCTTCGCGGGACAGGTTTTGAAGCTTTCTTT
TRBV19,.,.,TRBJ2-7,CASSIVLDGNEQYF,TGTGCCAGTAGTATAGTCCTGGATGGGAACGAGCAGTACTTC
TRBV5-1,.,.,TRBJ2-4,CASSLVYRGLAKNIQYF,TGCGCCAGCAGCTTGGTATACAGGGGACTAGCCAAAAACATTCAGTACTTC
TRBV19,TRBD2,.,TRBJ2-3,CASSSGLGRSDTQYF,TGTGCCAGTAGTTCGGGACTAGGGCGATCAGATACGCAGTATTTT
TRBV28,.,.,TRBJ2-1,CASTPGGRGLHYPNEQFF,TGTGCCAGCACCCCGGGGGGCAGGGGACTCCACTACCCCAATGAGCAGTTCTTC
TRBV4-1,.,.,TRBJ1-5,CASSHRGGDYSNQPQHF,TGCGCCAGCAGCCACAGAGGAGGAGACTATAGCAATCAGCCCCAGCATTTT
TRBV30,.,.,TRBJ2-7,CAWSVRLGGEQYF,TGTGCCTGGAGTGTGAGACTGGGAGGAGAGCAGTACTTC
TRBV30,.,.,TRBJ1-1,CAWSVLPLPEAFF,TGTGCCTGGAGTGTACTGCCGCTACCTGAAGCTTTCTTT
TRBV5-1,.,.,TRBJ2-2,CASSPGQTTANTGELFF,TGCGCCAGCAGCCCAGGACAGACAACAGCGAACACCGGGGAGCTGTTTTTT
TRBV2,.,.,TRBJ2-7,CASSRSSYEQYF,TGTGCCAGTAGCAGAAGCTCCTACGAGCAGTACTTC
TRBV10-3,.,.,TRBJ2-6,CATSRGATGANVLTF,TGTGCCACCTCTAGGGGGGCAACTGGGGCCAACGTCCTGACTTTC
TRBV28,.,.,TRBJ2-3,CASSGLGVGGTDTQYF,TGTGCCAGCAGTGGTCTGGGGGTGGGGGGCACAGATACGCAGTATTTT
TRBV7-9,TRBD2,.,TRBJ2-1,CASSLRYGGRAYEQFF,TGTGCCAGCAGCTTACGGTATGGCGGGAGGGCCTATGAGCAGTTCTTC
TRBV7-2,.,.,TRBJ2-7,CASSSQGYEQYF,TGTGCCAGCAGCTCGCAGGGGTACGAGCAGTACTTC
TRBV18,.,.,TRBJ2-7,CASSPIVGSNYEQYF,TGTGCCAGCTCACCAATAGTGGGATCTAACTACGAGCAGTACTTC
TRBV5-1,.,.,TRBJ1-1,CASSLGGPRTEAFF,TGCGCCAGCAGCTTGGGGGGGCCGCGTACTGAAGCTTTCTTT
TRBV11-2,TRBD2,.,TRBJ2-1,CASSLGGRGNEQFF,TGTGCCAGCAGCTTAGGCGGGAGGGGGAACGAGCAGTTCTTC
TRBV2,.,.,TRBJ2-7,CASSETYEQYF,TGTGCCAGCAGTGAAACCTACGAGCAGTACTTC
TRBV29-1,TRBD1,.,TRBJ2-5,CSGSQGEETQYF,TGCAGCGGATCCCAGGGGGAGGAGACCCAGTACTTC
TRBV7-2,.,.,TRBJ1-1,CASSPRGAGLNTEAFF,TGTGCCAGCAGCCCGAGGGGGGCAGGGCTGAACACTGAAGCTTTCTTT
TRBV28,TRBD2,.,TRBJ2-7,CASRRAGGLTYEQYF,TGTGCCAGCAGAAGGGCGGGAGGCCTAACCTACGAGCAGTACTTC
TRBV18,TRBD1,.,TRBJ2-1,CASSADRGHNNEQFF,TGTGCCAGCTCCGCTGACAGGGGACATAACAATGAGCAGTTCTTC
TRBV7-9,TRBD2,.,TRBJ2-1,CASSPVAGGAVREQFF,TGTGCCAGCAGCCCCGTAGCGGGAGGGGCCGTCCGTGAGCAGTTCTTC
TRBV7-3,TRBD1,.,TRBJ1-2,CASSPDRGPYGYTF,TGTGCCAGCAGCCCGGACAGGGGGCCCTATGGCTACACCTTC
TRBV10-2,.,.,TRBJ2-7,CASNDPGYEQYF,TGCGCCAGCAACGACCCAGGGTACGAGCAGTACTTC
TRBV5-1,TRBD1,once,TRBJ2-5,CASSAGTGLETQYF,TGCGCCAGCAGCGCAGGGACAGGGCTGGAGACCCAGTACTTC
TRBV29-1,.,.,TRBJ2-4,CSVEGRAAKNIQYF,TGCAGCGTTGAAGGCAGGGCTGCCAAAAACATTCAGTACTTC
TRBV28,.,once,TRBJ2-5,CAAEGTKPQETQYF,TGTGCTGCCGAGGGGACAAAACCCCAAGAGACCCAGTACTTC
TRBV30,.,once,TRBJ1-3,CAWSTGTGRGNTIYF,TGTGCCTGGAGTACTGGGACGGGGAGAGGAAACACCATATATTTT
TRBV19,.,few,TRBJ1-1,CASTLRAVNTEAFF,TGTGCCAGTACCTTAAGAGCAGTTAACACTGAAGCTTTCTTT
TRBV4-2,.,.,TRBJ2-7,CASSQMISTQGEQYF,TGTGCCAGCAGCCAAATGATAAGTACCCAGGGCGAGCAGTACTTC
TRBV7-9,.,.,TRBJ1-3,CASSLARAGLSGNTIYF,TGTGCCAGCAGCTTAGCTAGGGCAGGCCTCTCTGGAAACACCATATATTTT